These 28 T cell receptor beta chains were sequenced from one sample in a study of blood T cell repertoires in COVID-19. Assay used: immunoSEQ multiplex PCR; TCRdb lists only in-frame clones, some missing. The repertoire holds approximately 250,000 clones, about 82% seen once, with less than 6.5% in the top ten. Sequenced sample: peripheral blood. The origin of the receptors is a man between 45 and 60 years old with COVID-19, enrolled during active disease.

V and J are TRBV2 and TRBJ1-2; D is undetermined. The V gene lost 8 bases and the J gene lost 4 bases, with 14 bases spanning the gap. CDR3 length: 13 amino acids. Germline V gives CDR1 SNHLY, CDR2 FYNNEI. DNA of the CDR3: TGTGCCAGCCTGAGCTTAGAGTCCTATGGCTACACCTTC. Translating it yields CASLSLESYGYTF.

This chain joins TRBV15 and TRBJ1-2; D remains unclear. CDR3 length: 15 residues. The germline V gene encodes CDR1 LNHNV and CDR2 YYDKDF (reference sequence). Deletions cut 0 bases from V and 2 bases from J, with 10 bases between. Here the CDR3 reads CATSRDRAGNYGYTF. The DNA of the CDR3 is TGTGCCACCAGCAGAGATCGAGCCGGGAACTATGGCTACACCTTC.

The chain joins TRBV13 to TRBJ1-6; 7 nucleotides agree with TRBD1. The CDR3 length is 16 residues. V lost 1 base and J lost 6; bases outside the gene matches: 6. The germline V gene encodes CDR1 PRHDT and CDR2 FYEKMQ (reference sequence). The CDR3 region has the DNA TGTGCCAGCAGCTTAGCCTCCGGGACAGCTAATTCACCCCTCCACTTT. Amino acid sequence: CASSLASGTANSPLHF.

CDR3 DNA sequence: TGCGCCAGCAGCCAAGATCACAGGGAGTACGAGCAGTACTTC. It translates to CASSQDHREYEQYF. The genes are TRBV4-1 and TRBJ2-7, with D tentatively TRBD1 (6 bases). Germline V gene data show CDR1 as MGHRA and CDR2 as YSYEKL. Trimming stripped 0 bases from V and 4 bases from J, with 10 bases between. CDR3 length: 14 amino acids.

The chain joins TRBV18 to TRBJ2-1, with D maybe TRBD1 (5 bases). There are 17 residues in the CDR3. Per germline, CDR1 KGHSH and CDR2 LQKENI. Deletions cut 1 base from V and 1 base from J, with 14 bases between. CDR3 in amino acids: CASSPQLGAGSYNEQFF. The CDR3 DNA sequence: TGTGCCAGCTCACCACAGTTAGGGGCAGGGTCCTACAATGAGCAGTTCTTC.

This chain uses TRBV7-9 with TRBJ1-6, with 10 bases identical to TRBD1. Germline values: CDR1 SEHNR, CDR2 FQNEAQ (reference sequence). There are 14 residues in the CDR3. V shed 5 bases, J shed 7 bases, and the junction held 2 bases outside the gene matches. CDR3 coding DNA: TGTGCCAGCAGCCGGGACAGGGGAAATTCACCCCTCCACTTT. It translates to CASSRDRGNSPLHF.

This chain joins TRBV21-1 and TRBJ2-7; TRBD1 is the table's D call, not checked against the DNA. TRBV21-1 is labeled a pseudogene. The CDR3 has 12 amino acids. Here the CDR3 DNA reads TGTGCCACCGGGGGACAGGGGTCCGAGCAGTACTTC. This encodes CATGGQGSEQYF.

The chain recombines TRBV27 with TRBJ2-1; the D is unclear. CDR1 and CDR2 from the germline V gene are MNHEY and SMNVEV (reference sequence). The CDR3 is made up of 15 amino acids. The germline V and J ends were trimmed by 2 bases and 5 bases, with 13 bases remaining between them. The CDR3 sequence is CASSLESSNHNEQFF. CDR3 nucleotides: TGTGCCAGCAGTTTAGAGTCCTCAAACCACAATGAGCAGTTCTTC.

The chain couples TRBV7-6 to TRBJ1-1; D is perhaps TRBD1 (6 bases). The CDR3 covers 13 residues. Germline V CDR1 and CDR2: SGHVS, FNYEAQ. V was shortened by 5 bases and J by 3 bases, with 10 bases between the two germline ends. In DNA form, the CDR3 reads TGTGCCAGCAGCAGACAGGCCCACACTGAAGCTTTCTTT. Its translation: CASSRQAHTEAFF.

The gene calls are TRBV4-3 and TRBJ2-5; 10 bases agree with TRBD2. Looked up from germline, CDR1 is LGHNA and CDR2 is YSLEER. The J segment lost 4 bases and the V segment lost 1 base, leaving 3 bases of the junction unmatched. This CDR3 spans 15 amino acids. CDR3 DNA sequence: TGCGCCAGCAGCCAAGGGCTAGCGGGGGCAGAGACCCAGTACTTC. The encoded protein is CASSQGLAGAETQYF.

This chain connects TRBV10-3 to TRBJ2-7; D perhaps matches TRBD2 (7 bases). Per germline, CDR1 ENHRY and CDR2 SYGVKD. Trimming pared 8 bases from V and 0 bases from J, leaving 14 bases between. The CDR3 contains 14 residues. This CDR3 is CAIGRAGDSYEQYF. CDR3 bases: TGTGCCATCGGGAGGGCAGGGGACTCCTACGAGCAGTACTTC.

The CDR3 loop reads CAWSYLGGARVYGYTF. The CDR3 nucleotides read TGTGCCTGGAGTTACCTCGGAGGGGCGCGCGTCTATGGCTACACCTTC. This chain uses TRBV30 with TRBJ1-2, with a weak D call TRBD1 (5 bases). With 2 bases removed from V and 4 bases from J, the gap between germline ends came to 20 bases. CDR1 is GTSNPN, CDR2 SVGIG, per germline (reference sequence). The CDR3 consists of 16 residues.

V is TRBV10-3 and J is TRBJ2-3; the D gene is possibly TRBD2 (6 bases). Germline CDR1 reads ENHRY; CDR2 reads SYGVKD. The CDR3 is 15 amino acids. V was pared by 4 bases and J by 6 bases, with 17 bases between. CDR3 sequence: CAISARGIMRDTQYF. The CDR3 DNA follows: TGTGCCATCAGTGCCCGGGGGATAATGCGGGATACGCAGTATTTT.

The genes are TRBV19 and TRBJ2-2, with 13 bases that match TRBD2. This CDR3 spans 15 amino acids. Germline lookup yields CDR1 LNHDA and CDR2 SQIVND (reference sequence). J gave up 6 bases and V 4 bases, and 2 bases lay outside the gene matches. Written as DNA, the CDR3 is TGTGCCAGTAGTAGACTAGCGGGGGGTTCCGGGGAGCTGTTTTTT. This codes for CASSRLAGGSGELFF.

The CDR3 here is CAWRFRTGGSNGYTF. The CDR3 DNA follows: TGTGCCTGGAGGTTCCGGACAGGGGGTAGTAATGGCTACACCTTC. The chain uses TRBV30 and TRBJ1-2; 10 bases fit TRBD1. The CDR3 is 15 amino acids. Germline CDR1 is GTSNPN and CDR2 is SVGIG (reference sequence). The V segment lost 3 bases and the J segment 6 bases; nucleotides outside the gene matches: 10.

This chain uses TRBV29-1 with TRBJ2-2; D may be TRBD1 (5 bases). The V end lost 0 bases, the J end lost 9 bases, and 17 bases lay between the germline ends. Germline V lookup: CDR1 SQVTM, CDR2 ANQGSEA. This CDR3 has 15 amino acids. The chain's CDR3 is CSVEDLRQFSRELFF. The DNA of the CDR3 is TGCAGCGTTGAAGATCTGCGACAGTTTAGTAGGGAGCTGTTTTTT.

The table lists this clone with a count of one. The chain combines TRBV9 with TRBJ2-2; 8 bases agree with TRBD2. Trimming removed 3 bases from V and 7 bases from J; junction bases left unmatched: 5. The germline V gene encodes CDR1 SGDLS and CDR2 YYNGEE. This CDR3 region has 14 residues. In DNA form, the CDR3 reads TGTGCCAGCAGCGCACGGACTAGCCACGGGGAGCTGTTTTTT. This sequence encodes CASSARTSHGELFF.

The chain carries TRBV28 and TRBJ2-3; possibly TRBD1 for D (6 bases). The germline CDR1 and CDR2 sequences are MDHEN and SYDVKM. The CDR3 covers 14 residues. V was pared by 7 bases and J by 3 bases, with 14 bases between. CDR3 sequence reads: CASTYNRVTDTQYF. The CDR3, as DNA: TGTGCCAGCACCTATAACAGGGTTACAGATACGCAGTATTTT.

This clone has just a few counts. The chain has TRBV27 and TRBJ2-1; TRBD2 matches at 14 bases. This CDR3 region has 14 residues. Germline values: CDR1 MNHEY, CDR2 SMNVEV (reference sequence). J lost 8 bases, V lost 6 bases, and 3 bases had no gene match. CDR3 sequence reads: CASSGTSGSYEQFF. CDR3 bases: TGTGCCAGCAGCGGGACTAGCGGGAGCTATGAGCAGTTCTTC.

The chain has TRBV27 and TRBJ2-2; 7 bases are shared with TRBD1. The CDR3 loop spans 12 amino acids. Germline V gene lookup returns CDR1 MNHEY and CDR2 SMNVEV (reference sequence). The V segment lost 7 bases and the J segment 9 bases; nucleotides outside the gene matches: 5. The CDR3 DNA is TGTGCCAGCACCGGGACAGAACGGGAGCTGTTTTTT. It is translated as CASTGTERELFF.

The V gene is TRBV3-1 (or the pseudogene TRBV3-2), the J gene TRBJ1-2; the match to TRBD1 covers 10 bases. The germline gives CDR1 LGHDT, CDR2 YNNKEL (reference sequence). The J segment lost 7 bases and the V segment lost 4 bases, leaving 6 bases of the junction unmatched. The CDR3 runs 14 residues. The CDR3 here is CASSPGQGVGGYTF. The CDR3 nucleotides are TGTGCCAGCAGCCCCGGACAGGGGGTGGGTGGCTACACCTTC.

CDR3 in amino acids: CASSSIDRAHNEQFF. As DNA, the CDR3 is TGTGCCAGCAGCTCCATAGACAGGGCACACAATGAGCAGTTCTTC. This chain uses TRBV7-9 with TRBJ2-1, with TRBD1 matching over 7 bases. The V and J ends lost 4 bases and 5 bases, in that order; junction bases with no gene match: 8. CDR1 SEHNR and CDR2 FQNEAQ come from the germline V gene (reference sequence). The CDR3 runs 15 residues.

The CDR3 region is CASSPTGLSYNEQFF. The CDR3 DNA reads as TGTGCCAGCAGCCCAACAGGTCTCTCCTACAATGAGCAGTTCTTC. The gene calls are TRBV5-6 and TRBJ2-1; D may be TRBD1 (5 bases). Germline V lookup: CDR1 SGHDT, CDR2 YYEEEE. The CDR3 is 15 residues long. The V and J ends lost 4 bases and 0 bases respectively, with 11 bases between them.

The chain joins TRBV7-8 to TRBJ2-2; a weak D match, TRBD1 (5 bases). Looked up from germline, CDR1 is SGHVS and CDR2 is FQNEAQ. CDR3 length: 15 residues. V was clipped by 3 bases and J by 3 bases, with 11 bases between them. DNA of the CDR3: TGTGCCAGCAGCTTTAGAGCAGGGTACACCGGGGAGCTGTTTTTT. Translation: CASSFRAGYTGELFF.

The gene calls are TRBV3-1 (or the pseudogene TRBV3-2) and TRBJ1-5; the D gene is possibly TRBD1 (6 bases). CDR1 and CDR2 (germline): LGHDT, YNNKEL (reference sequence). The CDR3 has 16 residues. The ends were cut back, 1 base at V and 7 bases at J, with 17 bases in the middle. The CDR3 sequence: CASSQGGPGVLQPQHF. Here the CDR3 DNA reads TGTGCCAGCAGCCAAGGCGGTCCAGGGGTATTGCAGCCCCAGCATTTT.

This rearrangement joins TRBV9 to TRBJ1-2, with D perhaps matching TRBD1 (6 bases). CDR1 is SGDLS and CDR2 is YYNGEE in the germline V gene. The CDR3 runs to 12 residues. V lost 0 bases and J lost 6, with 6 bases in between. This CDR3 reads CASSVGQDGYTF. CDR3 in DNA: TGTGCCAGCAGCGTAGGACAGGATGGCTACACCTTC.

V and J are TRBV28 and TRBJ2-7, with 8 bases fitting TRBD2. From germline, CDR1 is MDHEN and CDR2 SYDVKM. V lost 6 bases to trimming and J lost 3 bases; unmatched junction nucleotides: 4. This CDR3 contains 13 residues. The DNA for the CDR3 is TGTGCCAGCAGCCCGGGAGGGATCTACGAGCAGTACTTC. Residues: CASSPGGIYEQYF.

The genes are TRBV9 and TRBJ2-2; 8 positions agree with TRBD2. The V and J ends lost 1 base and 1 base, in that order; junction bases with no gene match: 9. Germline CDR1 reads SGDLS; CDR2 reads YYNGEE. The CDR3 runs to 18 residues. DNA of the CDR3: TGTGCCAGCAGCGTATCGGCCGTAGCGGGGCAGAACACCGGGGAGCTGTTTTTT. This encodes CASSVSAVAGQNTGELFF.